This TCR beta chain was recorded in a study of regulatory dendritic cells for organ transplantation. The overall study: LPS was added to dendritic cell cultures on day 6. Study results and caveats: Naive T cells showed high diversity, memory cells less, memory CD8+ least.

TCRdb's table, derived via immunoSEQ multiplex PCR, lists solely in-frame clones and lacks some. In the table there are around 12,000 clones, 74% of which are singletons. Sorted subsets were CFSE-labeled and cultured roughly five days with allogeneic dendritic cells. Naive CD45RA+ and memory CD45RO+ CD4+ or CD8+ T cells were FACS-sorted. CDR3 length: 13 amino acids. Germline loops: CDR1 SGHRS, CDR2 YFSETQ. V lost 4 bases to trimming and J lost 5 bases, with 13 bases between them. Concerning this clone itself: Its antigen is as yet unknown.

The TCR comes from a human donor in good health. This chain uses TRBV5-1 with TRBJ2-7, with D possibly being TRBD2 (6 bases). Input material: naive CD4+ T cells from blood cultured with regulatory dendritic cells. Documented subset: CD45RA+ naive T cells. This CDR3 reads CASSLERVDEQYF. The CDR3 region has the DNA TGCGCCAGCAGCCTAGAGCGGGTTGACGAGCAGTACTTC.